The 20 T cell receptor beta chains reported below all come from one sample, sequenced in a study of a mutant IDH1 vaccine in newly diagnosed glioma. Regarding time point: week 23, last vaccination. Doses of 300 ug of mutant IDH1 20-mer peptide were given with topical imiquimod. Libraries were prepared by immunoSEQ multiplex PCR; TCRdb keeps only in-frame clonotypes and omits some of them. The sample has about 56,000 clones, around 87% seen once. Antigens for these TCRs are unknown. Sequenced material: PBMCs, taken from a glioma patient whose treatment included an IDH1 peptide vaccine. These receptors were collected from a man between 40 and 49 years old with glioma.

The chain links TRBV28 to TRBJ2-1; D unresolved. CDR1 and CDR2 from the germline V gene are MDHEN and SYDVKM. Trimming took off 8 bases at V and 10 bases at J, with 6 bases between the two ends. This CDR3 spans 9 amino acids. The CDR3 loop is CASVREQFF. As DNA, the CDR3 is TGTGCCAGCGTACGGGAGCAGTTCTTC.

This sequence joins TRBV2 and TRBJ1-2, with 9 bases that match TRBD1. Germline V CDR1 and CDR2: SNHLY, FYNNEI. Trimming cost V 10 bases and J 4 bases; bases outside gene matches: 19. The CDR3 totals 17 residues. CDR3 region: CANGRWDRDKAGYGYTF. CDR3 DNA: TGTGCCAACGGAAGGTGGGACAGGGACAAAGCGGGCTATGGCTACACCTTC.

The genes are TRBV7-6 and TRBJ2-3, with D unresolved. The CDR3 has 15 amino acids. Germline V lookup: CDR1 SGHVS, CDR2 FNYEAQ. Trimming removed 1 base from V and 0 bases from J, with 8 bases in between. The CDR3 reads CASSLVSTSTDTQYF. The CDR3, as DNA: TGTGCCAGCAGCTTAGTAAGCACTAGCACAGATACGCAGTATTTT.

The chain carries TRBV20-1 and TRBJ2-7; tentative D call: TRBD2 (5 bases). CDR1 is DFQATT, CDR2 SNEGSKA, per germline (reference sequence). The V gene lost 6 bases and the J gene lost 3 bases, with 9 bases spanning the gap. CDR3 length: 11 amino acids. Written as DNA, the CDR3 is TGCAGTGCCCCTGAGGGCTACGAGCAGTACTTC. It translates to CSAPEGYEQYF.

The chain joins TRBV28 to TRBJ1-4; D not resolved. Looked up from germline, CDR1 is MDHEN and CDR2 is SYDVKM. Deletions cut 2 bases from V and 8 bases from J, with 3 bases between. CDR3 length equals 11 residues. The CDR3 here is CASSLREKLFF. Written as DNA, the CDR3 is TGTGCCAGCAGTTTAAGGGAAAAACTGTTTTTT.

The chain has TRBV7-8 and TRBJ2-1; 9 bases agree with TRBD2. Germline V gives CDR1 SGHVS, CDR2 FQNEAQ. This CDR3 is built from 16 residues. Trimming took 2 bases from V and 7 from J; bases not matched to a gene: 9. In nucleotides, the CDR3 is TGTGCCAGCAGCTTAATAGCTAGCGGGATTCGAAATGAGCAGTTCTTC. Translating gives CASSLIASGIRNEQFF.

CDR3 bases: TGTGCCACCAGCAAGGGGGCCAACGTCCTGACTTTC. Translating gives CATSKGANVLTF. The rearrangement links TRBV15 to TRBJ2-6; the D is unclear. There are 12 residues in the CDR3. CDR1 and CDR2 from the germline V gene are LNHNV and YYDKDF (reference sequence). The V end lost 4 bases, the J end lost 4 bases, and 2 bases lay between the germline ends.

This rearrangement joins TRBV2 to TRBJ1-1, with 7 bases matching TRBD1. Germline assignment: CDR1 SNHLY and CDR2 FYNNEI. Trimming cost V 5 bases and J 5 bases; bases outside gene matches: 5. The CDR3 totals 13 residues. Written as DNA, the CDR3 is TGTGCCAGCAGTAACAGGGGTGGAACTGAAGCTTTCTTT. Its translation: CASSNRGGTEAFF.

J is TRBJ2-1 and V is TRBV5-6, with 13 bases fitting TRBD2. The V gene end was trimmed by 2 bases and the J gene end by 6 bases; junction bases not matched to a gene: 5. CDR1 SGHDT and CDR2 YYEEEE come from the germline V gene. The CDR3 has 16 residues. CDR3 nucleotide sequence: TGTGCCAGCAGCTTAGGACTAGCGGGAGTAACCAATGAGCAGTTCTTC. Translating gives CASSLGLAGVTNEQFF.

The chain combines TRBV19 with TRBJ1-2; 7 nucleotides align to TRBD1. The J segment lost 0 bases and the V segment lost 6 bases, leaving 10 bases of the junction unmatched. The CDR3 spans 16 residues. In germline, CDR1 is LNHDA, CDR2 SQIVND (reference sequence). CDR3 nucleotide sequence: TGTGCCAGTAGCCGATCACAGGGGATAACTAACTATGGCTACACCTTC. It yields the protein CASSRSQGITNYGYTF. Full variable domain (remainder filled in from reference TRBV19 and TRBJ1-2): DGGITQSPKYLFRKEGQNVTLSCEQNLNHDAMYWYRQDPGQGLRLIYYSQIVNDFQKGDIAEGYSVSREKKESFPLTVTSAQKNPTAFYLCASSRSQGITNYGYTFGSGTRLTVV.

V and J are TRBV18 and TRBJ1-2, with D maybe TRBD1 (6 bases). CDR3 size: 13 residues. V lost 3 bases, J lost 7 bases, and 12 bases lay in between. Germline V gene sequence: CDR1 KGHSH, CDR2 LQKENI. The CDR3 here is CASSPEATGGYTF. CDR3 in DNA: TGTGCCAGCTCACCGGAAGCGACAGGTGGCTACACCTTC.

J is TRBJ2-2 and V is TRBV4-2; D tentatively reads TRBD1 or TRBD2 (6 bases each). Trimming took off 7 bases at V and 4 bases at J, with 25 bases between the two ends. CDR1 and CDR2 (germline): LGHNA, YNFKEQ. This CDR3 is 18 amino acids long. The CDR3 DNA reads TGTGCCAGCAACCCAACGGAGTTACAGGGAGGCGGCACCGGGGAGCTGTTTTTT. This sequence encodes CASNPTELQGGGTGELFF.

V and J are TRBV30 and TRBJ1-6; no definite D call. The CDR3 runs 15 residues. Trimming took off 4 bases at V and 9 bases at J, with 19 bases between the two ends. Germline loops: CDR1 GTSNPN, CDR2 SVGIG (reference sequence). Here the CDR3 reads CAWIPPERRPSPLHF. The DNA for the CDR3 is TGTGCCTGGATTCCCCCCGAGCGGAGGCCTTCACCCCTCCACTTT.

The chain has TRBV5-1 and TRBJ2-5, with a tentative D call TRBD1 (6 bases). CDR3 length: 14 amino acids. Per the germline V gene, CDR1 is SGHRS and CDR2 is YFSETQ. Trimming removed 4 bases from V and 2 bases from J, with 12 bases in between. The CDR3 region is CASSRTEAQETQYF. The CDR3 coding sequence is TGCGCCAGCAGCCGGACAGAGGCTCAAGAGACCCAGTACTTC. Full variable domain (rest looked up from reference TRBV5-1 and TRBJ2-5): KAGVTQTPRYLIKTRGQQVTLSCSPISGHRSVSWYQQTPGQGLQFLFEYFSETQRNKGNFPGRFSGRQFSNSRSEMNVSTLELGDSALYLCASSRTEAQETQYFGPGTRLLVL.

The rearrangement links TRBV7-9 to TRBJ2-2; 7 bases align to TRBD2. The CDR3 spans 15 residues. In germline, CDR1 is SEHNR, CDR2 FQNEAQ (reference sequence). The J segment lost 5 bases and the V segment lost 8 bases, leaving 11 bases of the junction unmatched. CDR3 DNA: TGTGCCAGCTCGGCGGGAGTATCGGGTACCGGGGAGCTGTTTTTT. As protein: CASSAGVSGTGELFF.

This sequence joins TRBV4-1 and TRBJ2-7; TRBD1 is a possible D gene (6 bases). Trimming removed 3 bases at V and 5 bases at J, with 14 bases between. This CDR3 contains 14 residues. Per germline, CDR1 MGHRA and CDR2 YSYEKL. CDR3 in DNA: TGCGCCAGCAGCCAGAAGAACAGGGAACACGAGCAGTACTTC. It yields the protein CASSQKNREHEQYF.

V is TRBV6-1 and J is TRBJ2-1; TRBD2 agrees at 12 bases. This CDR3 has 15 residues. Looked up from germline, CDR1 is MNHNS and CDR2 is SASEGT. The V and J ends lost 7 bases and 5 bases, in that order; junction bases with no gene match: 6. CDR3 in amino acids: CASTGLAGRNNEQFF. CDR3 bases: TGTGCCAGCACCGGACTAGCGGGAAGGAACAATGAGCAGTTCTTC.

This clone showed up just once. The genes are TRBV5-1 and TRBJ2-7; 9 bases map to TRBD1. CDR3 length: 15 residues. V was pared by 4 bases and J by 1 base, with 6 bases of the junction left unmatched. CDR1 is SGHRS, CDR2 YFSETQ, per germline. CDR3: CASSLLGTGSYEQYF. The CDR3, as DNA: TGCGCCAGCAGCCTCCTGGGGACAGGGTCCTACGAGCAGTACTTC.

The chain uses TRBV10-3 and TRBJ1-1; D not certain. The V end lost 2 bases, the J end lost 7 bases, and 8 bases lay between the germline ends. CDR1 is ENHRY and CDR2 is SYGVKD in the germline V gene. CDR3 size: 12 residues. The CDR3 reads CAISEGQIEAFF. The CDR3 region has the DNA TGTGCCATCAGTGAGGGGCAGATTGAAGCTTTCTTT.

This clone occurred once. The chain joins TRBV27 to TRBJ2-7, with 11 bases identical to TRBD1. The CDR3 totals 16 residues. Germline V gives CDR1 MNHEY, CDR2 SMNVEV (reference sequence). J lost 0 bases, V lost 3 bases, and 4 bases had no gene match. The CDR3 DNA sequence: TGTGCCAGCAGTTTCGGGACAGGGGGAGGCTCCTACGAGCAGTACTTC. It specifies CASSFGTGGGSYEQYF.